Listed here is a single TCR beta chain. Its antigen remains unidentified. Germline V gene sequence: CDR1 SGHDT, CDR2 YYEEEE. The CDR3 is 16 residues long. Trimming removed 5 bases at V and 3 bases at J, with 20 bases between. The source of the sample is a study of shared clonotypes between healthy human individuals. Overall study: Serving as donors were a couple of women and three men, whose ages spanned 18 to 49.

Deep was the level used in running the assay. The repertoire was sequenced with immunoSEQ multiplex PCR; TCRdb's copy has only in-frame clones and lacks some. In the table there are fewer than 650,000 clones, around 81% of which are singletons. The study, taken as a whole, reports: Represented genetic and exposure-history diversity was restricted by having few donors. The authors expected sequencing depth to affect clonotype sharing among donors.

The receptor was isolated from a woman in her forties in good health. Some clones in this sample may be carry-over from other donors' samples. Sequencing was performed on PBMCs. This rearrangement joins TRBV5-6 to TRBJ2-5, with a tentative D call TRBD2 (7 bases). Here the CDR3 reads CASSSGRGAREETQYF. The CDR3 DNA is TGTGCCAGCAGTTCAGGTCGGGGGGCCAGGGAAGAGACCCAGTACTTC.